This T cell receptor beta chain was observed in a study of blood T cell repertoires in COVID-19. The V gene lost 7 bases and the J gene lost 9 bases, with 13 bases spanning the gap. CDR1 is SNHLY, CDR2 FYNNEI, per germline. There are 12 residues in the CDR3. The protocol was immunoSEQ multiplex PCR, while the TCRdb copy is restricted to in-frame clones and leaves out a portion. This repertoire shows under 65,000 clones, roughly 87% found once; its top ten account for around a fifth. The sequenced material came from peripheral blood. The chain employs TRBV2 and TRBJ1-5, with D unclear. The clonotype was recovered from a woman aged 55-70 years with acute or convalescent COVID-19. The chain's CDR3 is CASKSGGWPQHF. Written as DNA, the CDR3 is TGTGCCAGCAAATCCGGTGGTTGGCCCCAGCATTTT.